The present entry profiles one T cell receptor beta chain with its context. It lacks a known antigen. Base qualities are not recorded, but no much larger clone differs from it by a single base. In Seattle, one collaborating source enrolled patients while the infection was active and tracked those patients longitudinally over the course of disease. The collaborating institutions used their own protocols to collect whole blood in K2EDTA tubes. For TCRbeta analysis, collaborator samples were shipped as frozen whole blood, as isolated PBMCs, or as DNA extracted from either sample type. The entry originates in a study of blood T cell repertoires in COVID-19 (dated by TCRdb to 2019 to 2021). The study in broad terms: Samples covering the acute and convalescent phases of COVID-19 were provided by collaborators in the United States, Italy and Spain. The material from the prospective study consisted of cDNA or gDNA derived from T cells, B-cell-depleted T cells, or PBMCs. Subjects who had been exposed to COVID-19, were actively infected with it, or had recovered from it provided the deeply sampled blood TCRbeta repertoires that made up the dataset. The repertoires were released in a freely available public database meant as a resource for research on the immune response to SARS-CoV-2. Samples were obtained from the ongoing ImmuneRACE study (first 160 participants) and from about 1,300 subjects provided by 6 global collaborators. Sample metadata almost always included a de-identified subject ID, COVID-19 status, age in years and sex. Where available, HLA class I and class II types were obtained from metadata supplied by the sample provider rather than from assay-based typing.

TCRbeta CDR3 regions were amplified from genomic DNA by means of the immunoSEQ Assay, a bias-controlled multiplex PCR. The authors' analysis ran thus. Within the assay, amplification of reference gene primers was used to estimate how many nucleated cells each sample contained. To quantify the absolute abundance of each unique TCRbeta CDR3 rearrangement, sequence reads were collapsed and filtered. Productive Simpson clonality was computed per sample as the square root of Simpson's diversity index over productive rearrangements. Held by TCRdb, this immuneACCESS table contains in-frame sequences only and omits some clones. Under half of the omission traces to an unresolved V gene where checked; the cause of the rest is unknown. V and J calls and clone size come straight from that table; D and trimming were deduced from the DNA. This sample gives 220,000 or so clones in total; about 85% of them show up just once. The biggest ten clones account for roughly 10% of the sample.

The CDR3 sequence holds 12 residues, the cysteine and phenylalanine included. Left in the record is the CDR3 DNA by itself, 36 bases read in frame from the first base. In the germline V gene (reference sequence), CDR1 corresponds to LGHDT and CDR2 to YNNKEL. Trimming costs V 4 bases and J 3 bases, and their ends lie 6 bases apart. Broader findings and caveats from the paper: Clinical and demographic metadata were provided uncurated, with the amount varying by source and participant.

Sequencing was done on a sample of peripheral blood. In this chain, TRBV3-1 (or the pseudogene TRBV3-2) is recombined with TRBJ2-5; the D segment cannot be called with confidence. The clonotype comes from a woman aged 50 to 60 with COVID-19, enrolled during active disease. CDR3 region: CASSPKEETQYF. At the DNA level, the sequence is TGTGCCAGCAGCCCTAAAGAAGAGACCCAGTACTTC.